These 16 T cell receptor beta chains share one sample of origin, sequenced in a study of regulatory T cells in long-lasting Graves disease. Arm-PCR of CDR3 regions and iRepertoire HTBI primers were the basis on which TCR beta libraries were built. TCRdb re-called the multiplex PCR reads with MiXCR, one entry per CDR3 protein. This table has about 210,000 distinct CDR3 sequences, around 20% appearing once. Time point reported: newly diagnosed GD, antithyroid drugs for less than 3 months. Extracted RNA from PBMCs served as the source of the TCR library. In addition, the sample was reused for a study of T cells in Graves' hyperthyroidism and ophthalmopathy.

The sample consisted of peripheral blood mononuclear cells (PBMCs), taken at new diagnosis, from a patient treated with antithyroid drugs. The receptors were gathered from a woman aged 30 to 39 with Graves disease.

The table lists this clonotype with many counts. V gene TRBV7-9 combines with J gene TRBJ1-1, with D possibly TRBD1 on 6 matching bases. V lost 5 bases, J lost 5 bases, and 21 bases lay in between. The CDR3 runs 16 residues. Germline lookup yields CDR1 SEHNR and CDR2 FQNEAQ (reference sequence). The CDR3 is CASSPNAGVPKTEAFF. Here the CDR3 DNA reads TGTGCCAGCAGCCCAAATGCAGGGGTCCCTAAGACTGAAGCTTTCTTT.

Ten or more counts support this clonotype. The chain carries TRBV2 and TRBJ1-5, with D unclear. Germline V gives CDR1 SNHLY, CDR2 FYNNEI. Trimming shortened V by 2 bases and J by 4 bases, and 15 bases separated the two germline ends. The CDR3 spans 16 residues. The DNA of the CDR3 is TGTGCCAGCAGTGAAAGGACCATACAAGGGAATCAGCCCCAGCATTTT. Residues: CASSERTIQGNQPQHF.

This clonotype has a count of ten or more. The V and J genes are TRBV4-1 and TRBJ1-1; D gene uncertain. V lost 0 bases and J 0 bases, leaving 11 bases between the germline ends. CDR3 length equals 16 residues. Germline CDR1 and CDR2: MGHRA and YSYEKL. The CDR3 nucleotides are TGCGCCAGCAGCCAAGAGGAGGGAGTTTTGAACACTGAAGCTTTCTTT. This sequence encodes CASSQEEGVLNTEAFF.

This clonotype was observed at least ten times. The rearrangement links TRBV20-1 to TRBJ2-7; the match to TRBD2 covers 7 bases. V shed 6 bases and J 1 base; nucleotides not matched to a gene: 9. Per the germline V gene, CDR1 is DFQATT and CDR2 is SNEGSKA (reference sequence). This CDR3 has 14 residues. CDR3 in DNA: TGCAGTGCCCTCCGGGACGGGAGGTCCTACGAGCAGTACTTC. Amino acid sequence: CSALRDGRSYEQYF.

This clonotype was found many times. J is TRBJ2-7 and V is TRBV5-1; weak D call: TRBD1 (6 bases). Trimming removed 0 bases at V and 4 bases at J, with 14 bases between. Germline V gives CDR1 SGHRS, CDR2 YFSETQ. The CDR3 runs 15 residues. CDR3 nucleotides: TGCGCCAGCAGCTTGGCGCAGGGGTACTTGTACGAGCAGTACTTC. Residues: CASSLAQGYLYEQYF.

This chain uses TRBV15 with TRBJ1-1; 12 bases are shared with TRBD1. This CDR3 comprises 16 residues. The V and J ends lost 5 bases and 4 bases, in that order; junction bases with no gene match: 8. Germline V gene data show CDR1 as LNHNV and CDR2 as YYDKDF (reference sequence). The CDR3 is CATSPGTGGAGTEAFF. DNA of the CDR3: TGTGCCACCAGCCCAGGGACAGGGGGCGCGGGCACTGAAGCTTTCTTT.

The chain joins TRBV27 to TRBJ2-7; D uncertain. Trimming left V 4 bases short and J 5 bases short, with 15 bases between. The germline CDR1 and CDR2 sequences are MNHEY and SMNVEV (reference sequence). This CDR3 region has 14 residues. The CDR3 nucleotides are TGTGCCAGCAGTTGGTTCCAGGAAGGGAACGAGCAGTACTTC. It encodes CASSWFQEGNEQYF.

This clonotype was observed a handful of times. This chain links TRBV27 with TRBJ1-6; possibly TRBD1 for D (5 bases). Trimming stripped 4 bases from V and 7 bases from J, with 8 bases between. The CDR3 is 13 residues long. The germline V gene has CDR1 MNHEY and CDR2 SMNVEV (reference sequence). CDR3 coding DNA: TGTGCCAGCAGTTGGGGCCCAAATTCACCCCTCCACTTT. Translation: CASSWGPNSPLHF.

Written as DNA, the CDR3 is TGTGCCAGCAGTTACGATCCTCAACGGGCGCGGGGAAACACCATATATTTT. Its translation is CASSYDPQRARGNTIYF. This chain connects TRBV6-5 to TRBJ1-3; D unresolved. V was shortened by 2 bases and J by 4 bases, with 18 bases between the two germline ends. This CDR3 comprises 17 residues. Germline V CDR1 and CDR2: MNHEY, SVGAGI.

This clonotype was seen many times. This rearrangement joins TRBV2 to TRBJ2-1; D unclear. Trimming stripped 5 bases from V and 7 bases from J, with 9 bases between. The germline V gene encodes CDR1 SNHLY and CDR2 FYNNEI. This CDR3 is 12 amino acids long. CDR3 amino acids: CASSYIPNEQFF. The CDR3 DNA follows: TGTGCCAGCAGTTACATCCCTAATGAGCAGTTCTTC.

This clonotype was counted many times. This sequence joins TRBV29-1 and TRBJ1-2; TRBD1 matches 8 bases. V lost 7 bases to trimming and J lost 4 bases; unmatched junction nucleotides: 8. Per the germline V gene, CDR1 is SQVTM and CDR2 is ANQGSEA. This CDR3 region has 13 residues. DNA of the CDR3: TGCAGCGCATCCCAGGGGGCGGGCTATGGCTACACCTTC. It is translated as CSASQGAGYGYTF.

This clonotype came up many times. This chain links TRBV7-3 with TRBJ2-3; 8 bases map to TRBD1. V trimming: 5 bases; J trimming: 2 bases; junction bases outside the gene matches: 6. The germline V gene has CDR1 SGHTA and CDR2 FQGTGA. CDR3 length: 15 amino acids. The CDR3 bases are TGTGCCAGCAGCACTGGACAGGGCTACACAGATACGCAGTATTTT. Translated: CASSTGQGYTDTQYF.

This clonotype was found many times. J is TRBJ1-1 and V is TRBV30; D gene uncertain. Trimming took 0 bases from V and 3 from J, leaving 8 bases between them. This CDR3 region has 13 residues. Germline V gives CDR1 GTSNPN, CDR2 SVGIG (reference sequence). Written as DNA, the CDR3 is TGTGCCTGGAGTGTTTTTTTGTACACTGAAGCTTTCTTT. Protein: CAWSVFLYTEAFF.

This rearrangement joins TRBV7-2 to TRBJ1-1; TRBD1 matches at 8 bases. Unmatched junction bases numbered 8, after V lost 5 bases and J lost 3 bases. Germline assignment: CDR1 SGHTA and CDR2 FQGNSA. There are 15 residues in the CDR3. CDR3 bases: TGTGCCAGCAGCATAGACAGGGGAACTGACACTGAAGCTTTCTTT. Translated, it gives CASSIDRGTDTEAFF.

Note on this clonotype: A single base separates this from a much larger clone, so it may be a read error. V gene TRBV12-3 or TRBV12-4 combines with J gene TRBJ1-2, with D unclear. The V end lost 1 base, the J end lost 12 bases, and 12 bases lay between the germline ends. CDR3 size: 12 residues. The CDR3 DNA follows: TGTGCCAGCAGTTTAGGCAGATCGGGCCACACCTTC. This encodes CASSLGRSGHTF.

This clonotype was recorded many times. This sequence joins TRBV9 and TRBJ2-3; no definite D call. The V end lost 2 bases, the J end lost 1 base, and 11 bases lay between the germline ends. From germline, CDR1 is SGDLS and CDR2 YYNGEE. This CDR3 has 15 amino acids. The CDR3 is CASSVQALGTDTQYF. CDR3 in DNA: TGTGCCAGCAGCGTCCAGGCCTTGGGCACAGATACGCAGTATTTT.